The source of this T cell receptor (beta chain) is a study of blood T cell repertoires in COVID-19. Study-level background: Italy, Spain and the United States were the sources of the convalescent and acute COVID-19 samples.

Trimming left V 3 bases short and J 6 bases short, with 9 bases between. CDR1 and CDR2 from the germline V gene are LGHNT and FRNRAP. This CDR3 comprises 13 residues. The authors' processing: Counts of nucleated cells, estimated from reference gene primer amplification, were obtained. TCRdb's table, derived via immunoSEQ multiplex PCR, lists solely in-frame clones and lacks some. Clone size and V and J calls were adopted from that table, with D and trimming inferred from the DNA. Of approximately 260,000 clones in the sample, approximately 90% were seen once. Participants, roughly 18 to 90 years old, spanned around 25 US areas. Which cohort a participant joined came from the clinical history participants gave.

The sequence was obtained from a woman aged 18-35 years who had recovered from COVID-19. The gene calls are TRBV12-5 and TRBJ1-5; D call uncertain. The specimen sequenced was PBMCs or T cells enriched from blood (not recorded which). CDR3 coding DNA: TGTGCTAGTGGTTTTTCCCGGTTTCAGCCCCAGCATTTT. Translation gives CASGFSRFQPQHF. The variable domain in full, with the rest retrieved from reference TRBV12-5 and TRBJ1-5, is DARVTQTPRHKVTEMGQEVTMRCQPILGHNTVFWYRQTMMQGLELLAYFRNRAPLDDSGMPKDRFSAEMPDATLATLKIQPSEPRDSAVYFCASGFSRFQPQHFGDGTRLSIL.